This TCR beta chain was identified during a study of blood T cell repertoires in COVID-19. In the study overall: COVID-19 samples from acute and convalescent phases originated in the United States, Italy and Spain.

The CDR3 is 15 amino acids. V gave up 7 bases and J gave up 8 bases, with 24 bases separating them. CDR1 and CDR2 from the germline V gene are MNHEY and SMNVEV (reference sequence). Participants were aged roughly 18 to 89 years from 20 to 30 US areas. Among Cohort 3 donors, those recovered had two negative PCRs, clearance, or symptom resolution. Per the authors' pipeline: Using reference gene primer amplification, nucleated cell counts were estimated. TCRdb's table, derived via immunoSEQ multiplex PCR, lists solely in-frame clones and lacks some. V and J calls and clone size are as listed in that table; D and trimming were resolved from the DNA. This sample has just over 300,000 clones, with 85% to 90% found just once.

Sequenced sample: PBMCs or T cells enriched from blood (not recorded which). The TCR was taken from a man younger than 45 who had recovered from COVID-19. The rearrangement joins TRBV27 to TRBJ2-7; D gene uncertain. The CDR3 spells CASTRGPSGFSQQYF. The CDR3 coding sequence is TGTGCCAGCACCCGAGGTCCCTCCGGCTTCTCCCAGCAGTACTTC.